Each of the 31 T cell receptor beta chains below was sequenced from the same sample in a study of blood T cell repertoires in COVID-19. Measured with immunoSEQ multiplex PCR; TCRdb has only the in-frame clones, and not every one. The sample has 150,000 to 180,000 clones; approximately 80% are singletons. Sequenced input: peripheral blood. These receptors were taken from a woman in her fifties or sixties with acute or convalescent COVID-19.

This clone has a single count. The V and J genes are TRBV7-2 and TRBJ2-3; 10 bases map to TRBD2. With 6 bases clipped from V and 5 bases from J, the junction kept 5 bases outside the gene matches. The CDR3 extends over 14 amino acids. The germline gives CDR1 SGHTA, CDR2 FQGNSA. The CDR3 reads CASRAGGPVDTQYF. The CDR3 bases are TGTGCCAGCAGAGCGGGGGGGCCGGTAGATACGCAGTATTTT.

V is TRBV29-1 and J is TRBJ2-5; possible D gene TRBD1, 5 bases. Germline CDR1 is SQVTM and CDR2 is ANQGSEA. The length of the CDR3 is 12 residues. The V and J ends lost 7 bases and 1 base respectively, with 10 bases between them. CDR3 residues: CSARVSQETQYF. CDR3 DNA: TGCAGCGCCAGGGTTTCCCAAGAGACCCAGTACTTC.

In the case of this clone: Germline is not matched at one junction end, which may reflect a read error. The V call is TRBV7-2, the J call TRBJ1-5; D is perhaps TRBD1 (5 bases). Germline V gene lookup returns CDR1 SGHTA and CDR2 FQGNSA. The CDR3 extends over 13 amino acids. The CDR3 DNA is TGTGCCAGCAGCAGGGGTAGCAATCAGTCCCAGCATTTT. Translated: CASSRGSNQSQHF.

CDR3 loop: CASSLGQDNSPLHF. The DNA for the CDR3 is TGTGCCAGCTCACTCGGACAGGATAATTCACCCCTCCACTTT. J is TRBJ1-6 and V is TRBV18; 7 bases match TRBD1. Per the germline V gene, CDR1 is KGHSH and CDR2 is LQKENI. The CDR3 totals 14 residues. V trimming: 4 bases; J trimming: 5 bases; junction bases outside the gene matches: 2.

This chain uses TRBV28 with TRBJ1-5; D is uncertain. The germline V and J ends were trimmed by 4 bases and 6 bases, with 7 bases remaining between them. The CDR3 is 12 residues long. CDR1 MDHEN and CDR2 SYDVKM come from the germline V gene. The CDR3 DNA reads TGTGCCAGCAGTTCATCGGGTCAGCCCCAGCATTTT. Its translation is CASSSSGQPQHF.

The rearrangement uses TRBV28 and TRBJ1-1, with a weak D call TRBD1 (6 bases). The ends were cut back, 5 bases at V and 5 bases at J, with 18 bases in the middle. The CDR3 covers 15 residues. Germline V gives CDR1 MDHEN, CDR2 SYDVKM. This chain's CDR3 is CASSAPDRPWTEAFF. CDR3 nucleotide sequence: TGTGCCAGCAGTGCCCCGGACAGACCCTGGACTGAAGCTTTCTTT.

The chain has TRBV19 and TRBJ2-7; 10 nucleotides line up with TRBD1. The CDR3 consists of 15 residues. Germline V gene lookup returns CDR1 LNHDA and CDR2 SQIVND (reference sequence). V shed 3 bases and J 7 bases; nucleotides not matched to a gene: 9. Here the CDR3 reads CASSIGTGEVSEQYF. In nucleotides, the CDR3 is TGTGCCAGTAGTATCGGGACAGGGGAGGTGAGTGAGCAGTACTTC.

The rearrangement uses TRBV5-1 and TRBJ2-2; TRBD2 agrees at 10 bases. This CDR3 is built from 19 residues. J gave up 3 bases and V 4 bases, and 15 bases lay outside the gene matches. The germline gives CDR1 SGHRS, CDR2 YFSETQ. CDR3 sequence (DNA): TGCGCCAGCAGCCTCAGGGGAAGCGGGGGGGCCCGATACACCGGGGAGCTGTTTTTT. It specifies CASSLRGSGGARYTGELFF.

The chain carries TRBV7-2 and TRBJ1-6; D is unresolved. V shed 5 bases and J shed 8 bases, with 7 bases lying between them. This CDR3 is 12 amino acids long. In germline, CDR1 is SGHTA, CDR2 FQGNSA. The CDR3 region is CASSLSYSPLHF. The CDR3 coding sequence is TGTGCCAGCAGCCTGTCGTATTCACCCCTCCACTTT.

The rearrangement links TRBV28 to TRBJ1-5, with 7 bases lining up with TRBD1. Losses at the gene ends were 6 bases for V and 4 bases for J; bases not matched to a gene: 6. CDR3 length: 14 residues. Germline-derived CDR1 and CDR2 are MDHEN and SYDVKM. CDR3 bases: TGTGCCAGCAGCGGGACAGCTCGGAATCAGCCCCAGCATTTT. It specifies CASSGTARNQPQHF. The full variable domain, completed using reference TRBV28 and TRBJ1-5, is DVKVTQSSRYLVKRTGEKVFLECVQDMDHENMFWYRQDPGLGLRLIYFSYDVKMKEKGDIPEGYSVSREKKERFSLILESASTNQTSMYLCASSGTARNQPQHFGDGTRLSIL.

The genes are TRBV5-4 and TRBJ1-2; 9 nucleotides agree with TRBD1. This CDR3 is built from 15 residues. The V and J ends lost 4 bases and 4 bases, in that order; junction bases with no gene match: 8. CDR1 SGHNT and CDR2 YYREEE come from the germline V gene (reference sequence). CDR3 sequence reads: CASSGAGTGSYGYTF. The CDR3 nucleotides read TGTGCCAGCAGCGGGGCCGGGACAGGGAGCTATGGCTACACCTTC.

In DNA, the CDR3 is TGTGCCAGCAGAGTGGACAGGGGGAATAGACCCCAGTACGTC. Translating it yields CASRVDRGNRPQYV. This chain links TRBV5-5 with TRBJ2-7; 10 nucleotides align to TRBD1. The CDR3 has 14 residues. The junction had 12 bases not matched to a gene; V was cut back by 5 bases and J by 10 bases. The germline V gene has CDR1 SGHKS and CDR2 YYEKEE (reference sequence).

The chain carries TRBV18 and TRBJ2-7; TRBD1 agrees at 9 bases. Germline values: CDR1 KGHSH, CDR2 LQKENI. The CDR3 loop spans 14 amino acids. Germline trimming cut 3 bases from V and 4 bases from J; bases unmatched to any gene: 4. The CDR3 DNA follows: TGTGCCAGCTCACCTGGGACAGGGACGTACGAGCAGTACTTC. Translation: CASSPGTGTYEQYF. Together with reference TRBV18 and TRBJ2-7, the CDR3 gives the full variable domain: NAGVMQNPRHLVRRRGQEARLRCSPMKGHSHVYWYRQLPEEGLKFMVYLQKENIIDESGMPKERFSAEFPKEGPSILRIQQVVRGDSAAYFCASSPGTGTYEQYFGPGTRLTVT.

This chain links TRBV19 with TRBJ2-4; 14 positions agree with TRBD2. The ends lost 4 bases at V and 8 bases at J; junction bases unmatched: 7. This CDR3 is 16 amino acids long. CDR1 is LNHDA and CDR2 is SQIVND in the germline V gene (reference sequence). The CDR3 DNA reads as TGTGCCAGTAGTAGGGGACTAGCGGGGGTTGGAGACATTCAGTACTTC. Translation: CASSRGLAGVGDIQYF.

This chain connects TRBV9 to TRBJ1-6, with TRBD1 matching over 8 bases. This CDR3 spans 17 amino acids. Germline V gene sequence: CDR1 SGDLS, CDR2 YYNGEE. Unmatched junction bases numbered 5, after V lost 3 bases and J lost 0 bases. CDR3 amino acids: CASSDRDRSSYNSPLHF. In nucleotides, the CDR3 is TGTGCCAGCAGCGACCGGGACAGGAGCTCCTATAATTCACCCCTCCACTTT.

The rearrangement links TRBV4-1 to TRBJ2-7; a weak D match, TRBD2 (6 bases). Trimming removed 4 bases from V and 11 bases from J, with 18 bases in between. The germline gives CDR1 MGHRA, CDR2 YSYEKL. The length of the CDR3 is 13 residues. The CDR3 sequence: CASSLVERAAKYV. CDR3 nucleotides: TGCGCCAGCAGCCTGGTCGAGCGGGCGGCGAAGTACGTC.

The rearrangement links TRBV7-9 to TRBJ1-3, with unresolved D. V gave up 5 bases and J gave up 3 bases, with 14 bases separating them. The CDR3 runs to 15 residues. Germline-derived CDR1 and CDR2 are SEHNR and FQNEAQ (reference sequence). The CDR3, as DNA: TGTGCCAGCAGCCCTAGCGCGGGGTATGGAAACACCATATATTTT. Its translation is CASSPSAGYGNTIYF.

This clone was seen a handful of times. The same CDR3 also results from other DNA sequences found in this sample. This sequence joins TRBV12-3 or TRBV12-4 and TRBJ1-1; D gene ambiguous. This CDR3 is 12 amino acids long. V was pared by 3 bases and J by 1 base, with 3 bases between. The CDR3 loop is CASSFRNTEAFF. For the CDR3, the DNA is TGTGCCAGCAGTTTCAGGAACACTGAAGCTTTCTTT.

V gene TRBV6-5 combines with J gene TRBJ1-1; no reliable D call. V was clipped by 0 bases and J by 4 bases, with 12 bases between them. CDR3 length: 15 amino acids. Germline V gives CDR1 MNHEY, CDR2 SVGAGI. The CDR3 DNA follows: TGTGCCAGCAGTTACTCGCGGCATTCGGGCACTGAAGCTTTCTTT. Translation: CASSYSRHSGTEAFF.

The V call is TRBV30, the J call TRBJ1-1, with a tentative D call TRBD1 (6 bases). Per germline, CDR1 GTSNPN and CDR2 SVGIG (reference sequence). Trimming left V 1 base short and J 0 bases short, with 12 bases between. CDR3 length: 15 residues. CDR3 sequence reads: CAWSETGQLNTEAFF. CDR3 DNA sequence: TGTGCCTGGAGTGAAACGGGACAATTGAACACTGAAGCTTTCTTT.

The chain links TRBV5-1 to TRBJ1-2, with TRBD1 identical over 8 bases. This CDR3 is built from 14 residues. The junction had 5 bases not matched to a gene; V was cut back by 1 base and J by 6 bases. From germline, CDR1 is SGHRS and CDR2 YFSETQ. The CDR3 protein is CASSLQGAHNGYTF. Written as DNA, the CDR3 is TGCGCCAGCAGCTTGCAGGGGGCGCACAATGGCTACACCTTC.

The chain uses TRBV5-1 and TRBJ2-3, with D perhaps matching TRBD2 (5 bases). Germline CDR1 and CDR2: SGHRS and YFSETQ. Trimming pared 4 bases from V and 1 base from J, leaving 16 bases between. The CDR3 has 16 amino acids. Here the CDR3 reads CASSPTGIPRTDTQYF. The CDR3 DNA reads as TGCGCCAGCAGCCCGACCGGGATACCCCGCACAGATACGCAGTATTTT.

The rearrangement uses TRBV19 and TRBJ2-1; 8 bases fit TRBD2. Germline V gene sequence: CDR1 LNHDA, CDR2 SQIVND (reference sequence). The CDR3 runs 16 residues. The trim removed 0 bases at V and 4 bases at J, leaving 5 bases unmatched. The CDR3 DNA reads as TGTGCCAGTAGTATAGATCCCGCGGGGGGATACAATGAGCAGTTCTTC. This encodes CASSIDPAGGYNEQFF.

This chain joins TRBV2 and TRBJ1-1; no firm D call. Trimming removed 3 bases from V and 6 bases from J, with 14 bases in between. CDR1 is SNHLY and CDR2 is FYNNEI in the germline V gene. The CDR3 covers 14 residues. DNA for the CDR3: TGTGCCAGCAGTGAGAGCGAGGGAAGGCCTGAAGCTTTCTTT. The encoded protein is CASSESEGRPEAFF.

V usage is TRBV6-5 and J usage is TRBJ2-5; 8 positions match TRBD1. The length of the CDR3 is 14 residues. V lost 2 bases, J lost 3 bases, and 2 bases stayed unmatched. Per the germline V gene, CDR1 is MNHEY and CDR2 is SVGAGI. The CDR3 loop reads CASSYGGQEETQYF. The CDR3 DNA reads as TGTGCCAGCAGTTACGGGGGACAGGAAGAGACCCAGTACTTC.

The chain links TRBV4-1 to TRBJ2-3; 9 bases map to TRBD2. CDR3 length: 17 amino acids. Unmatched junction bases numbered 7, after V lost 1 base and J lost 2 bases. Germline-derived CDR1 and CDR2 are MGHRA and YSYEKL. The DNA of the CDR3 is TGCGCCAGCAGCCAAGGTGGGACTAGCCAAAACACAGATACGCAGTATTTT. Translation gives CASSQGGTSQNTDTQYF.

The chain recombines TRBV27 with TRBJ1-2, with 8 bases matching TRBD1. The CDR3 totals 14 residues. Germline CDR1 MNHEY, CDR2 SMNVEV (reference sequence). Trimming cost V 4 bases and J 5 bases; bases outside gene matches: 6. CDR3 sequence: CASSYGQGAYGYTF. The CDR3, as DNA: TGTGCCAGCAGTTACGGACAGGGCGCTTATGGCTACACCTTC.

The rearrangement joins TRBV2 to TRBJ2-1, with D unresolved. The CDR3 spans 11 residues. The V end lost 4 bases, the J end lost 10 bases, and 8 bases lay between the germline ends. The germline gives CDR1 SNHLY, CDR2 FYNNEI. CDR3 amino acids: CASSGAYEQFF. The CDR3 DNA reads as TGTGCCAGCAGTGGGGCCTACGAGCAGTTCTTC.

The chain links TRBV10-3 to TRBJ1-1; D is perhaps TRBD1 (5 bases). Trimming took off 4 bases at V and 1 base at J, with 10 bases between the two ends. Per germline, CDR1 ENHRY and CDR2 SYGVKD. This CDR3 has 14 amino acids. DNA of the CDR3: TGTGCCATCAGTGGGGGCAGCCAGAACACTGAAGCTTTCTTT. Encoded protein: CAISGGSQNTEAFF.

This clone appeared a single time. CDR3 in DNA: TGTGCCAGCAGCCATACACCCTATGGCTACACCTTC. Its translation is CASSHTPYGYTF. The chain uses TRBV6-5 and TRBJ1-2; D gene unclear. Germline CDR1 and CDR2: MNHEY and SVGAGI. This CDR3 comprises 12 residues. V lost 6 bases and J lost 4, with 9 bases in between.

The gene calls are TRBV15 and TRBJ2-2; 10 bases are shared with TRBD1. Trimming at V came to 3 bases and at J to 3 bases, leaving 1 base not matched to a gene. The CDR3 covers 15 residues. The germline CDR1 and CDR2 sequences are LNHNV and YYDKDF (reference sequence). The CDR3 DNA sequence: TGTGCCACCAGCAGGGGGACAGGGGACACCGGGGAGCTGTTTTTT. It translates to CATSRGTGDTGELFF.